A selection of T cell receptor beta chains follows, all from one sample in a study of shared clonotypes between healthy human individuals. Clones were read by immunoSEQ multiplex PCR, and TCRdb kept only the in-frame ones, dropping some. Of millions of clones listed, 95% are singletons. Material: naive CD4+ T cells sorted from blood. These receptors all come from a man between 18 and 29 years old in good health. Each CDR3 is given with its conserved first and last residue. The D gene is left open where the match is weak. Clone size is stated in some rows and not others, as once, few, many or a class when expanded.

TRBV10-3,TRBD1,-,TRBJ2-1,TGTGCCACGACCGGGACAGGGGATGGGAATGAGCAGTTCTTC,CATTGTGDGNEQFF
TRBV7-3,-,-,TRBJ2-3,TGTGCCAGCAGCCTCTCGACTAGCACAGATACGCAGTATTTT,CASSLSTSTDTQYF
TRBV6-6,TRBD1,-,TRBJ1-6,TGTGCCAGCAGCCCGGACAGGGTAAAGAATTCACCCCTCCACTTT,CASSPDRVKNSPLHF
TRBV9,TRBD2,-,TRBJ2-1,TGTGCCAGCAGCGCCACCGCGGGACTAGCGGGAGCTGAGCAGTTCTTC,CASSATAGLAGAEQFF
TRBV5-4,TRBD1,-,TRBJ1-6,TGTGCCAGCAGCGAGGGACAGGGAACTTCACCCCTCCACTTT,CASSEGQGTSPLHF
TRBV7-9,-,-,TRBJ2-1,TGTGCCAGCAGCTTAAAGGGGTCTGAATACAATGAGCAGTTCTTC,CASSLKGSEYNEQFF
TRBV6-5,-,-,TRBJ2-1,TGTGCCAGCAGTTACCAGGTGGAGAGGAATGAGCAGTTCTTC,CASSYQVERNEQFF
TRBV7-8,TRBD2,-,TRBJ2-3,TGTGCCAGCAGCCGCTCGTGGACTAGCGGGATTACTAGCACAGATACGCAGTATTTT,CASSRSWTSGITSTDTQYF
TRBV5-6,-,-,TRBJ2-1,TGTGCCAGCAGCTTGGTTTTAACGGGGCACAATGAGCAGTTCTTC,CASSLVLTGHNEQFF
TRBV5-1,-,-,TRBJ1-1,TGCGCCAGCAGCTTGAAAGAGGGAGACACTGAAGCTTTCTTT,CASSLKEGDTEAFF
TRBV5-6,-,once,TRBJ1-5,TGTGCCAGCAGCTTGGCAGGAGGGACTAGCAATCAGCCCCAGCATTTT,CASSLAGGTSNQPQHF
TRBV28,TRBD2,-,TRBJ2-7,TGTGCCAGCAGTTCAGGAAAGCGGGGGGCCGCCCTTGAGTACTTC,CASSSGKRGAALEYF
TRBV27,TRBD2,-,TRBJ2-7,TGTGCCAGCAGTTTATCAACTAGCGGGGCTTACGAGCAGTACTTC,CASSLSTSGAYEQYF
TRBV11-3,TRBD1,-,TRBJ1-1,TGTGCCAGCAGCTCCGGACAGGGCGGGCGCACTGAAGCTTTCTTT,CASSSGQGGRTEAFF
TRBV5-6,TRBD1,-,TRBJ1-5,TGTGCCAGCAGCTCCCTAAGACAGGGTAGAAGTGGCAATCAGCCCCAGCATTTT,CASSSLRQGRSGNQPQHF
TRBV10-2,-,-,TRBJ2-7,TGCGCCAGCAGTGAGTCGACGGGACGGGGCTACGAGCAGTACTTC,CASSESTGRGYEQYF
TRBV6-6,-,-,TRBJ2-7,TGTGCCAGCAGTGGCGGGGGCAGGGCCTACGAGCAGTACTTC,CASSGGGRAYEQYF
TRBV19,-,once,TRBJ2-1,TGTGCCAGTAGTAACCCCCTACTAGCCACCTCCTCCTACAATGAGCAGTTCTTC,CASSNPLLATSSYNEQFF
TRBV11-3,-,-,TRBJ2-1,TGTGCCAGCAGCTCGGGGGACGGTTACAATGAGCAGTTCTTC,CASSSGDGYNEQFF
TRBV25-1,-,-,TRBJ1-2,TGTGCCAGCAGTGAGGGTCCGGGCAGGGGTCGAGGCTACACCTTC,CASSEGPGRGRGYTF
TRBV19,TRBD1,-,TRBJ2-5,TGTGCCAGTAGTATCGGGACAGGAGGGGCCCAGTACTTC,CASSIGTGGAQYF
TRBV2,-,-,TRBJ1-2,TGTGCCAGCAGTGAAGCGGACGGCCCAAAGATAGTATATGGCTACACCTTC,CASSEADGPKIVYGYTF
TRBV10-2,-,-,TRBJ2-2,TGCGCCAGCAGTGAGTCGACAGTTAACACCGGGGAGCTGTTTTTT,CASSESTVNTGELFF
TRBV2,-,once,TRBJ1-2,TGTGCCAGCAGCAGTCAGGGAACGACGGCTAACTATGGCTACACCTTC,CASSSQGTTANYGYTF
TRBV11-2,-,few,TRBJ2-3,TGTGCCAGCAGCAATTACAATCGCCAGTATTTT,CASSNYNRQYF
TRBV28,TRBD2,-,TRBJ2-1,TGTGCCAGAGCACGAGCGGGATCTCTCCACAATGAGCAGTTCTTC,CARARAGSLHNEQFF
TRBV19,-,-,TRBJ2-7,TGTGCCAGTAGTAGGGGGTCCAATCTTTACGAGCAGTACTTC,CASSRGSNLYEQYF
TRBV27,TRBD1,-,TRBJ2-7,TGTGCCAGCAAGGGCGGACAGGGGGTTTACGAGCAGTACTTC,CASKGGQGVYEQYF
TRBV7-2,-,-,TRBJ2-1,TGTGCCAGCAGCTCGCGACTCCCCTACAATGAGCAGTTCTTC,CASSSRLPYNEQFF
TRBV7-3,TRBD2,-,TRBJ2-2,TGTGCCAGCAGCTTCGGCGGGGGTGGCACCGGGGAGCTGTTTTTT,CASSFGGGGTGELFF
TRBV7-2,TRBD2,-,TRBJ2-7,TGTGCCAGCAGCTTAGTAGTAGGGACTAGATTCTACGAGCAGTACTTC,CASSLVVGTRFYEQYF
TRBV18,TRBD1,-,TRBJ1-6,TGTGCCAGCTCACCTTCTATCGGGCAGGGGGTCTTGCCCCTCCACTTT,CASSPSIGQGVLPLHF
TRBV18,TRBD1,-,TRBJ1-1,TGTGCCAGCTCACCAGTAGCGGGACAGCTAGAAGCTTTCTTT,CASSPVAGQLEAFF
TRBV6-1,-,-,TRBJ2-7,TGTGCCAGCAGTGAAGTGATACAGAGCTCCTACGAGCAGTACTTC,CASSEVIQSSYEQYF
TRBV7-3,-,-,TRBJ2-2,TGTGCCAGCCGGGACACAAACACCGGGGAGCTGTTTTTT,CASRDTNTGELFF
TRBV27,-,-,TRBJ2-1,TGTGCCAGCAGTTTGGAGGGAAGTGAGCAGTTCTTC,CASSLEGSEQFF
TRBV6-4,TRBD1,-,TRBJ2-6,TGTGCCAGCAGGAGGACAGGAGCCTCTGGGGCCAACGTCCTGACTTTC,CASRRTGASGANVLTF
TRBV9,-,-,TRBJ2-7,TGTGCCAGCAGCGTAGCATTCGGGGCAAAGAGCGAGCAGTACTTC,CASSVAFGAKSEQYF
TRBV9,TRBD1,-,TRBJ2-1,TGTGCCAGCAGCGTAGCTACTGGGACAGGAGTTGCCGATGAGCAGTTCTTC,CASSVATGTGVADEQFF
TRBV11-3,-,-,TRBJ2-1,TGTGCCAGCAGCTTAGAATCGCACTACAATGAGCAGTTCTTC,CASSLESHYNEQFF
TRBV9,-,-,TRBJ2-1,TGTGCCAGCAGCGTAGGGCCCGAATCGTACAATGAGCAGTTCTTC,CASSVGPESYNEQFF
TRBV28,-,-,TRBJ1-1,TGTGCCAGTCACGAGGGGGACACTGAAGCTTTCTTT,CASHEGDTEAFF
TRBV7-9,-,-,TRBJ2-3,TGTGCCAGCAGCGCGCAAGCAGGAGCAGATACGCAGTATTTT,CASSAQAGADTQYF
TRBV5-4,-,-,TRBJ1-6,TGTGCCAGCAGCTTGGCCCGCCCTGGGGACTCACCCCTCCACTTT,CASSLARPGDSPLHF
TRBV10-3,TRBD2,-,TRBJ2-3,TGTGCCATCAGCGAGCGCCCTGGGACTAGCGGGAGTGATACGCAGTATTTT,CAISERPGTSGSDTQYF
TRBV28,TRBD1,-,TRBJ1-5,TGTGCCAGCAGCCAAGGACAGGGGGGCGGCAATCAGCCCCAGCATTTT,CASSQGQGGGNQPQHF
TRBV25-1,TRBD1,-,TRBJ2-7,TGTGCCAGCAGTGATACCGCGCAGGGGGTGGACGAGCAGTACTTC,CASSDTAQGVDEQYF
TRBV6-4,-,-,TRBJ1-6,TGTGCCAGCAGTGCGGACACTAATAATTCACCCCTCCACTTT,CASSADTNNSPLHF
TRBV10-3,-,-,TRBJ1-1,TGTGCCATCAGTGAGTCAGGGACAATGAACACTGAAGCTTTCTTT,CAISESGTMNTEAFF
TRBV27,-,-,TRBJ2-7,TGTGCCAGCAGCCCTTGGGGGATGTCCTACGAGCAGTACTTC,CASSPWGMSYEQYF
TRBV25-1,-,-,TRBJ1-4,TGTGCCAGCAGTGATCCCGGTGCAGGGAAGGGATCTAATGAAAAACTGTTTTTT,CASSDPGAGKGSNEKLFF
TRBV30,-,-,TRBJ1-1,TGTGCCTGGAGTGTATGGGGCAACACTGAAGCTTTCTTT,CAWSVWGNTEAFF
TRBV5-1,TRBD2,-,TRBJ2-5,TGCGCCAGCAGCTTTCAGGTAGCGGGGGGGCCGAGGGAAGAGACCCAGTACTTC,CASSFQVAGGPREETQYF
TRBV2,-,-,TRBJ2-1,TGTGCCAGCAGGTCACAGGAAGGCTACAATGAGCAGTTCTTC,CASRSQEGYNEQFF
TRBV30,-,-,TRBJ1-4,TGTGCCTGGAGTGTTGGGGGGGGTCGTGAAAAACTGTTTTTT,CAWSVGGGREKLFF